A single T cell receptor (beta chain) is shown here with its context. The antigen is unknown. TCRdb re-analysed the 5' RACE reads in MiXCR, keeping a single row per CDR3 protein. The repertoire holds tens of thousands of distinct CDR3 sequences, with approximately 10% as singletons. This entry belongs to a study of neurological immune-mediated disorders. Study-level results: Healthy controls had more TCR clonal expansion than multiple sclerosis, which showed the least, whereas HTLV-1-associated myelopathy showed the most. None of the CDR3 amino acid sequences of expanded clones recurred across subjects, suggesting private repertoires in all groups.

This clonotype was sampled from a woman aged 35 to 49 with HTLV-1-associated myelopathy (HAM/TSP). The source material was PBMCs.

CDR3 nucleotides: TGCGCCAGCAGCTTGGGATACGCGACAGCGGCTATCAGCTACACCTTC. It yields the protein CASSLGYATAAISYTF. This chain joins TRBV5-1 and TRBJ1-2, with a possible D match to TRBD1 (5 bases). Between the trimmed V and J ends, which lost 0 bases and 9 bases, there was a span of 21 bases. The CDR3 extends over 16 amino acids. CDR1 and CDR2 (germline): SGHRS, YFSETQ.